The table lists the clone carrying this T cell receptor beta chain with a few counts. Its specificity is not known. The data belong to a study of response to subunit inactivated influenza vaccine. Study outcomes and limitations: There was a suggestion from the authors that each seasonal influenza vaccination recruits few new T cells.

The germline CDR1 and CDR2 sequences are MNHNS and SASEGT. The CDR3 loop spans 16 amino acids. Trimming took off 5 bases at V and 5 bases at J, with 18 bases between the two ends. MiXCR was run by TCRdb on the RT-PCR reads, yielding one entry per CDR3 protein. The table records roughly 650,000 distinct CDR3 sequences, about 14% of them present only once. The sample was PBMCs from blood, taken about 14 days before vaccination. This rearrangement joins TRBV6-1 to TRBJ2-2, with D possibly being TRBD2 (6 bases). The TCR was taken from a man aged 50 or older who received an inactivated influenza vaccine. The CDR3 bases are TGTGCCAGCAGTAGAACTGGGGCGGGAAGGACCGGGGAGCTGTTTTTT. Translation gives CASSRTGAGRTGELFF.